Presented here are 22 T cell receptor beta chains from one specimen sequenced in a study of shared clonotypes between healthy human individuals. Sequenced by immunoSEQ multiplex PCR; TCRdb stores in-frame clones only, minus some. The sample consists of hundreds of thousands of clones, about 95% of them appearing once. Only CD45RO-negative cells positively selected for CCR7 counted as naive CD8 cells, so terminally differentiated effector memory CD45RA+ cells were excluded. Sequenced input: naive CD8+ T cells sorted from blood. The origin of the receptors is a woman in her thirties in good health.

As DNA, the CDR3 is TGTGCCAGCAGCTCACAAGGACAGGGCGTTCCCGGGGAGCTGTTTTTT. Its translation is CASSSQGQGVPGELFF. V usage is TRBV11-3 and J usage is TRBJ2-2; 8 positions match TRBD1. The CDR3 is 16 residues long. J gave up 6 bases and V 4 bases, and 10 bases lay outside the gene matches. Germline CDR1 is SGHNT and CDR2 is YENEEA.

This clone was recorded once. V gene TRBV27 combines with J gene TRBJ1-1, with D tentatively TRBD1 (5 bases). Per the germline V gene, CDR1 is MNHEY and CDR2 is SMNVEV (reference sequence). The CDR3 sequence is 15 residues long. V was cut by 2 bases and J by 7 bases, with 17 bases left in between. CDR3 bases: TGTGCCAGCAGTTTAGGGGCCGGAACAAACGGTGAAGCTTTCTTT. Translating gives CASSLGAGTNGEAFF.

The chain couples TRBV6-5 to TRBJ2-2, with D hard to call. Trimming shortened V by 3 bases and J by 6 bases, and 5 bases separated the two germline ends. CDR1 and CDR2 (germline): MNHEY, SVGAGI. The CDR3 contains 12 residues. This chain's CDR3 is CASSYGPGELFF. DNA for the CDR3: TGTGCCAGCAGTTATGGACCCGGGGAGCTGTTTTTT.

CDR3 region: CASSEALGPEYEQYF. DNA for the CDR3: TGTGCCAGCAGTGAAGCGCTAGGGCCAGAGTACGAGCAGTACTTC. The chain combines TRBV2 with TRBJ2-5; the D is unclear. Gene TRBJ2-7 matches the end of the DNA better, so the J call may be wrong. CDR3 size: 15 residues. Germline-derived CDR1 and CDR2 are SNHLY and FYNNEI.

CDR3 sequence (DNA): TGTGCCAGCGGGTCGGGGGGCAATGATGGCTACACCTTC. Residues: CASGSGGNDGYTF. V and J are TRBV6-4 and TRBJ1-2; perhaps TRBD1 as D (6 bases). V gave up 8 bases and J gave up 6 bases, with 16 bases separating them. CDR1 and CDR2 (germline): MRHNA, SNTAGT. The CDR3 consists of 13 residues.

The genes are TRBV6-1 and TRBJ2-1, with D perhaps matching TRBD2 (6 bases). Germline values: CDR1 MNHNS, CDR2 SASEGT. The CDR3 extends over 14 amino acids. Trimming shortened V by 6 bases and J by 2 bases, and 11 bases separated the two germline ends. The CDR3, as DNA: TGTGCCAGCAGCCTCGGGGGACCCTACAATGAGCAGTTCTTC. Protein product: CASSLGGPYNEQFF.

This chain uses TRBV7-9 with TRBJ2-7, with D perhaps matching TRBD1 (6 bases). V lost 3 bases and J lost 7, with 13 bases in between. Germline V gives CDR1 SEHNR, CDR2 FQNEAQ (reference sequence). The CDR3 runs to 13 residues. This CDR3 reads CASSFAGTREQYF. The CDR3 nucleotides are TGTGCCAGCAGCTTCGCCGGGACAAGGGAGCAGTACTTC.

The chain links TRBV19 to TRBJ2-7; tentatively, D is TRBD2 (6 bases). This CDR3 is 15 amino acids long. V lost 6 bases and J lost 0, with 15 bases in between. Germline values: CDR1 LNHDA, CDR2 SQIVND (reference sequence). CDR3 nucleotides: TGTGCCAGTAGGATTAGCGGTGAGATCTCCTACGAGCAGTACTTC. Its translation is CASRISGEISYEQYF.

The gene calls are TRBV10-3 and TRBJ2-1; no clear D gene. Between the trimmed V and J ends, which lost 5 bases and 10 bases, there was a span of 9 bases. Looked up from germline, CDR1 is ENHRY and CDR2 is SYGVKD. The CDR3 sequence is 11 residues long. DNA for the CDR3: TGTGCCATCAGTCTAGATTACGAGCAGTTCTTC. It yields the protein CAISLDYEQFF.

This clone was observed once. V and J are TRBV15 and TRBJ1-5; no reliable D call. Germline lookup yields CDR1 LNHNV and CDR2 YYDKDF (reference sequence). The CDR3 has 14 residues. Trimming took 0 bases from V and 10 from J, leaving 13 bases between them. As DNA, the CDR3 is TGTGCCACCAGCAGAGATCGGGCCCCCAATCCCCAGCATTTT. Protein product: CATSRDRAPNPQHF.

The chain is built from TRBV6-5 and TRBJ2-1; D is perhaps TRBD2 (5 bases). This CDR3 contains 12 residues. Germline V gives CDR1 MNHEY, CDR2 SVGAGI. V lost 8 bases to trimming and J lost 0 bases, with 5 bases between them. The CDR3 loop reads CASGGSYNEQFF. CDR3 DNA: TGTGCCAGCGGAGGCTCCTACAATGAGCAGTTCTTC.

This clone was seen a single time. The chain combines TRBV19 with TRBJ1-1; the D gene is possibly TRBD1 (5 bases). The V end lost 5 bases, the J end lost 1 base, and 11 bases lay between the germline ends. The CDR3 is 14 residues long. Per the germline V gene, CDR1 is LNHDA and CDR2 is SQIVND (reference sequence). The CDR3 DNA reads TGTGCCAGTAGTGTGGACGGGACGAACACTGAAGCTTTCTTT. It specifies CASSVDGTNTEAFF. Supplemented by reference TRBV19 and TRBJ1-1, the full variable domain reads DGGITQSPKYLFRKEGQNVTLSCEQNLNHDAMYWYRQDPGQGLRLIYYSQIVNDFQKGDIAEGYSVSREKKESFPLTVTSAQKNPTAFYLCASSVDGTNTEAFFGQGTRLTVV.

This clone was observed once. One junction end disagrees with the germline gene, perhaps due to a read error. This specimen includes other DNA sequences encoding the same CDR3. The rearrangement uses TRBV15 and TRBJ2-7; TRBD2 might be the D (6 bases). The CDR3 is 11 amino acids. The germline V gene has CDR1 LNHNV and CDR2 YYDKDF (reference sequence). The CDR3 coding sequence is TGTGCCACGGGACTGGGGTTCGAGCAGTATTTC. It is translated as CATGLGFEQYF.

The V call is TRBV4-1, the J call TRBJ1-2, with D perhaps TRBD1 (6 bases). Per germline, CDR1 MGHRA and CDR2 YSYEKL. Trimming stripped 6 bases from V and 3 bases from J, with 17 bases between. The CDR3 has 15 residues. CDR3 region: CASSPDRRADYGYTF. CDR3 in DNA: TGCGCCAGCAGTCCCGACAGGCGGGCCGACTATGGCTACACCTTC.

The rearrangement links TRBV25-1 to TRBJ2-2; D ambiguous. CDR3 length equals 18 residues. CDR1 and CDR2 (germline): MGHDK, SYGVNS. V lost 1 base, J lost 1 base, and 16 bases lay in between. The CDR3 nucleotides read TGTGCCAGCAGTGAATCTTTTCTTGGGCGAGGGAACACCGGGGAGCTGTTTTTT. Protein product: CASSESFLGRGNTGELFF.

The chain has TRBV14 and TRBJ1-2; TRBD1 matches 9 bases. Germline CDR1 is SGHDN and CDR2 is FVKESK. J was trimmed by 6 bases and V by 4 bases; bases with no gene match: 6. The CDR3 extends over 14 amino acids. The CDR3 protein is CASSPWRTGDGYTF. In DNA, the CDR3 is TGTGCCAGCAGCCCTTGGAGGACAGGGGATGGCTACACCTTC. The full variable domain, completed using reference TRBV14 and TRBJ1-2, is EAGVTQFPSHSVIEKGQTVTLRCDPISGHDNLYWYRRVMGKEIKFLLHFVKESKQDESGMPNNRFLAERTGGTYSTLKVQPAELEDSGVYFCASSPWRTGDGYTFGSGTRLTVV.

The chain carries TRBV5-4 and TRBJ2-1, with 14 bases aligning to TRBD2. Germline CDR1 SGHNT, CDR2 YYREEE (reference sequence). This CDR3 region has 17 residues. V shed 3 bases and J 7 bases; nucleotides not matched to a gene: 9. The CDR3 DNA reads TGTGCCAGCAGCTCGGGACTAGCGGGAGTAGTGGGTAATGAGCAGTTCTTC. Encoded protein: CASSSGLAGVVGNEQFF.

This clone was picked up one time. V gene TRBV4-1 combines with J gene TRBJ1-1, with D perhaps TRBD1 (6 bases). This CDR3 has 16 amino acids. Germline assignment: CDR1 MGHRA and CDR2 YSYEKL. Trimming stripped 7 bases from V and 3 bases from J, with 21 bases between. The CDR3 loop reads CASTLRDTRGYTEAFF. The DNA for the CDR3 is TGCGCCAGCACCCTAAGGGACACGAGGGGATACACTGAAGCTTTCTTT.

The chain is built from TRBV4-1 and TRBJ2-3; 10 bases agree with TRBD2. The J segment lost 6 bases and the V segment lost 3 bases, leaving 9 bases of the junction unmatched. This CDR3 contains 16 residues. CDR1 MGHRA and CDR2 YSYEKL come from the germline V gene. CDR3 sequence reads: CASSHPGLAVGDTQYF. The CDR3 DNA sequence: TGCGCCAGCAGCCACCCAGGACTAGCGGTAGGGGATACGCAGTATTTT.

The J gene is TRBJ1-1, the V gene TRBV5-6; D is uncertain. This CDR3 is 14 amino acids long. Germline lookup yields CDR1 SGHDT and CDR2 YYEEEE. V lost 6 bases and J 0 bases, leaving 12 bases between the germline ends. CDR3: CASTEGGMNTEAFF. CDR3 nucleotides: TGTGCCAGCACCGAGGGAGGGATGAACACTGAAGCTTTCTTT.

The rearrangement joins TRBV4-1 to TRBJ2-7, with TRBD2 as a possible D gene (5 bases). The CDR3 has 13 residues. V dropped 5 bases and J dropped 5 bases, with 13 bases sitting between them. Germline-derived CDR1 and CDR2 are MGHRA and YSYEKL. The CDR3 DNA is TGCGCCAGCAGCGAAGTAGAGGGAGACGAGCAGTACTTC. Protein: CASSEVEGDEQYF.

The V and J genes are TRBV19 and TRBJ1-1; D ambiguous. Trimming took 3 bases from V and 0 from J, leaving 11 bases between them. CDR3 length: 15 amino acids. Germline V gene sequence: CDR1 LNHDA, CDR2 SQIVND (reference sequence). The CDR3 spells CASSMEGAMNTEAFF. CDR3 in DNA: TGTGCCAGTAGTATGGAAGGAGCTATGAACACTGAAGCTTTCTTT.